Each of the 3 T cell receptor beta chains below was sequenced from the same sample in a study of blood T cell repertoires in COVID-19. TCRdb's table, derived via immunoSEQ multiplex PCR, lists solely in-frame clones and lacks some. The data hold hundreds of thousands of clones, with around 85% observed a single time. The sequencing input was PBMCs or T cells enriched from blood (not recorded which). These receptor sequences come from a woman between 40 and 50 years old with acute COVID-19.

This rearrangement joins TRBV5-1 to TRBJ2-1; 8 bases map to TRBD2. Looked up from germline, CDR1 is SGHRS and CDR2 is YFSETQ. The CDR3 has 14 residues. The ends lost 4 bases at V and 8 bases at J; junction bases unmatched: 8. The CDR3, as DNA: TGCGCCAGCAGCAAGCGCGGGGGGTTTGATGAGCAGTTCTTC. Its protein is CASSKRGGFDEQFF.

The V gene is TRBV25-1, the J gene TRBJ2-3; D perhaps matches TRBD1 (6 bases). The V gene lost 4 bases and the J gene lost 0 bases, with 17 bases spanning the gap. This CDR3 has 17 amino acids. Germline loops: CDR1 MGHDK, CDR2 SYGVNS. DNA of the CDR3: TGTGCCAGCAGTGGAGTAGTGACAGGTCTCAGCACAGATACGCAGTATTTT. Translation: CASSGVVTGLSTDTQYF.

The CDR3 region is CASSQGKGLAGNEQFF. The CDR3 DNA reads TGTGCCAGCAGCCAAGGGAAGGGACTAGCGGGAAATGAGCAGTTCTTC. The V and J genes are TRBV3-1 (or the pseudogene TRBV3-2) and TRBJ2-1, with 13 positions matching TRBD2. V gave up 1 base and J gave up 7 bases; unmatched junction bases: 4. There are 16 residues in the CDR3. The V gene's germline CDR1 is LGHDT and CDR2 YNNKEL (reference sequence).